Listed below are T cell receptor beta chains from one sample, sequenced in a study of CD8+CD57+ T cells in acquired aplastic anemia. MiXCR was run by TCRdb on the reads, yielding one entry per CDR3 protein. The sample includes 150,000 to 200,000 distinct CDR3 sequences, 50% to 75% of them seen just once. The sample comprised sorted CD4+, CD8+, or CD8+CD57+ T cells (not recorded which) from PBMCs. These receptor sequences come from a human donor in good health. The conserved cysteine and the conserved F or W are not part of the CDR3 here.

CDR3aa: ASSHPGSSVNEQF; v_gene: TRBV7-9; j_gene: TRBJ2-1
CDR3aa: ASSTSGGGNEQF; v_gene: TRBV25-1; j_gene: TRBJ2-1
CDR3aa: ASSPDRLGGYT; v_gene: TRBV2; j_gene: TRBJ1-2
CDR3aa: SVEGDSYYGYT; v_gene: TRBV29-1; j_gene: TRBJ1-2
CDR3aa: SARDVRNTEAF; v_gene: TRBV20-1; j_gene: TRBJ1-1
CDR3aa: SARQGGYEQY; v_gene: TRBV20-1; j_gene: TRBJ2-7
CDR3aa: ASSGGGEQPQH; v_gene: TRBV2; j_gene: TRBJ1-5
CDR3aa: ASSLAVVFGSTEAF; v_gene: TRBV7-9; j_gene: TRBJ1-1
CDR3aa: ASRPTREGATDTQY; v_gene: TRBV6-5; j_gene: TRBJ2-3
CDR3aa: ASSADSMNTEAF; v_gene: TRBV13; j_gene: TRBJ1-1
CDR3aa: ASSLEANNEQF; v_gene: TRBV7-7; j_gene: TRBJ2-1
CDR3aa: ASSRGANYGYT; v_gene: TRBV19; j_gene: TRBJ1-2
CDR3aa: SVVLLGQGNYGYT; v_gene: TRBV29-1; j_gene: TRBJ1-2
CDR3aa: ASSILAGGPGGYEQY; v_gene: TRBV19; j_gene: TRBJ2-7
CDR3aa: ASSLSVEAWGETQY; v_gene: TRBV27; j_gene: TRBJ2-5
CDR3aa: SATLAGGSNEQF; v_gene: TRBV20-1; j_gene: TRBJ2-1
CDR3aa: ASSLGRSTDTQY; v_gene: TRBV5-1; j_gene: TRBJ2-3
CDR3aa: ASGLSSGNSWDEQF; v_gene: TRBV12-5; j_gene: TRBJ2-1
CDR3aa: ASSGTGTGELF; v_gene: TRBV2; j_gene: TRBJ2-2
CDR3aa: ASSALAGGPQEQF; v_gene: TRBV14; j_gene: TRBJ2-1
CDR3aa: ASGLGSYEQY; v_gene: TRBV12-5; j_gene: TRBJ2-7
CDR3aa: ASSRGGYEQY; v_gene: TRBV13; j_gene: TRBJ2-7
CDR3aa: ASSEGKLAGGLDEQY; v_gene: TRBV12-3/TRBV12-4; j_gene: TRBJ2-7
CDR3aa: AASSDDTVLGQF; v_gene: TRBV15; j_gene: TRBJ2-1
CDR3aa: ASSQEVRDSYEQY; v_gene: TRBV4-1; j_gene: TRBJ2-7
CDR3aa: ASSSPGSTDTQY; v_gene: TRBV7-9; j_gene: TRBJ2-3
CDR3aa: SAIQGNQPQH; v_gene: TRBV20-1; j_gene: TRBJ1-5
CDR3aa: ASSLDASGSTYEQY; v_gene: TRBV5-6; j_gene: TRBJ2-7
CDR3aa: ASSEALSSYNEQF; v_gene: TRBV10-2; j_gene: TRBJ2-1
CDR3aa: ASSLYLTYEQY; v_gene: TRBV7-2; j_gene: TRBJ2-7
CDR3aa: ASSSDPNTEAF; v_gene: TRBV7-2; j_gene: TRBJ1-1
CDR3aa: ASSESVGGELY; v_gene: TRBV10-2; j_gene: TRBJ2-7
CDR3aa: ASSESPGPGKEKLF; v_gene: TRBV2; j_gene: TRBJ1-4
CDR3aa: ASSFPRVGTGLEKLF; v_gene: TRBV7-8; j_gene: TRBJ1-4
CDR3aa: ASSISTVDTGELF; v_gene: TRBV19; j_gene: TRBJ2-2
CDR3aa: ASSIAESITPATQY; v_gene: TRBV19; j_gene: TRBJ2-3
CDR3aa: ASSEWSTSGSNYEQY; v_gene: TRBV10-1; j_gene: TRBJ2-7
CDR3aa: AISGQDASTDTQY; v_gene: TRBV10-3; j_gene: TRBJ2-3
CDR3aa: ASSYSDSRAYEQY; v_gene: TRBV6-5; j_gene: TRBJ2-7
CDR3aa: ASSERGIAGEQF; v_gene: TRBV2; j_gene: TRBJ2-1
CDR3aa: ASSLGRINSPLH; v_gene: TRBV7-9; j_gene: TRBJ1-6
CDR3aa: ASRASGGYTDTQY; v_gene: TRBV7-9; j_gene: TRBJ2-3
CDR3aa: ASSQDLQGTEAF; v_gene: TRBV14; j_gene: TRBJ1-1
CDR3aa: ASSLKGQPRETQY; v_gene: TRBV7-6; j_gene: TRBJ2-5
CDR3aa: ACSFGYEQY; v_gene: TRBV7-9; j_gene: TRBJ2-7
CDR3aa: ATSLAGANQPQH; v_gene: TRBV24-1; j_gene: TRBJ1-5
CDR3aa: ATSPGEGAPETQY; v_gene: TRBV15; j_gene: TRBJ2-5
CDR3aa: ASTKLAGEQY; v_gene: TRBV2; j_gene: TRBJ2-7
CDR3aa: ASSYGQGNYEQY; v_gene: TRBV11-3; j_gene: TRBJ2-7